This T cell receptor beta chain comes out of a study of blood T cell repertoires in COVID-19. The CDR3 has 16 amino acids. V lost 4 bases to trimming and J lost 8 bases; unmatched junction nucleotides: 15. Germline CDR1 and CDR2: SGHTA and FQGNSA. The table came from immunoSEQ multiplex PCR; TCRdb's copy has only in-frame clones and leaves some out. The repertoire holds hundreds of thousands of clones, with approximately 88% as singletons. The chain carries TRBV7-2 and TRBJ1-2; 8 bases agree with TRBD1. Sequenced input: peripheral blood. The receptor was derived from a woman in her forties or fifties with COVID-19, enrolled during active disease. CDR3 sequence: CASSYRDRSGSRGYTF. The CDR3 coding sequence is TGTGCCAGCAGCTACCGGGACAGGTCAGGGTCACGGGGCTACACCTTC.